The 9 T cell receptor beta chains listed next were all sequenced from one sample in a study of control samples from healthy donors and cancer patients. Assay: immunoSEQ multiplex PCR; the TCRdb copy retains only in-frame clones and omits some. This sample carries 65,000 to 100,000 clones, 91% of them seen once, and the ten largest clones take roughly 15%. Sequencing was performed on blood. The receptor set was obtained from a man aged 45-65 years in good health.

This chain links TRBV21-1 with TRBJ1-1. TRBV21-1 is designated a pseudogene. The CDR3 runs to 16 residues. CDR3 loop: CAGESSGTPADTEAFF. The CDR3 nucleotides read TGTGCCGGAGAGTCCTCGGGGACTCCGGCGGACACTGAAGCTTTCTTT.

The chain links TRBV27 to TRBJ2-2; D is unclear. The V gene lost 3 bases and the J gene lost 2 bases, with 7 bases spanning the gap. The CDR3 extends over 14 amino acids. Per germline, CDR1 MNHEY and CDR2 SMNVEV (reference sequence). CDR3 DNA sequence: TGTGCCAGCAGTTTCACGGTAAACACCGGGGAGCTGTTTTTT. It yields the protein CASSFTVNTGELFF.

V and J are TRBV25-1 and TRBJ1-6, with D possibly TRBD1 on 5 matching bases. With 6 bases removed from V and 4 bases from J, the gap between germline ends came to 7 bases. The CDR3 has 13 amino acids. Germline V gives CDR1 MGHDK, CDR2 SYGVNS. The CDR3 spells CASSQGYNSPLHF. The DNA for the CDR3 is TGTGCCAGCAGCCAGGGTTATAATTCACCCCTCCACTTT. Looking up the rest from reference TRBV25-1 and TRBJ1-6 gives the full variable domain: EADIYQTPRYLVIGTGKKITLECSQTMGHDKMYWYQQDPGMELHLIHYSYGVNSTEKGDLSSESTVSRIRTEHFPLTLESARPSHTSQYLCASSQGYNSPLHFGNGTRLTVT.

The CDR3 protein is CATPGQGAHIYGYTF. CDR3 in DNA: TGTGCCACCCCGGGACAGGGGGCGCACATCTATGGCTACACCTTC. The chain combines TRBV6-5 with TRBJ1-2; 12 bases fit TRBD1. CDR3 size: 15 residues. Per the germline V gene, CDR1 is MNHEY and CDR2 is SVGAGI. The V segment lost 10 bases and the J segment 4 bases; nucleotides outside the gene matches: 10.

The genes are TRBV6-2 or TRBV6-3 and TRBJ2-7; 11 bases are shared with TRBD1. The CDR3 has 20 amino acids. The germline gives CDR1 MNHEY, CDR2 SVGEGT. V trimming: 0 bases; J trimming: 6 bases; junction bases outside the gene matches: 19. This chain's CDR3 is CASSYSKAGTGGPPTGEQYF. The CDR3 bases are TGTGCCAGCAGTTACTCGAAGGCCGGGACAGGGGGTCCGCCAACGGGCGAGCAGTACTTC.

The chain couples TRBV5-1 to TRBJ1-1; D remains unclear. V gave up 4 bases and J gave up 3 bases, with 13 bases separating them. Looked up from germline, CDR1 is SGHRS and CDR2 is YFSETQ. The CDR3 length is 14 residues. CDR3: CASSPEGVHTEAFF. CDR3 in DNA: TGCGCCAGCAGCCCGGAAGGAGTTCACACTGAAGCTTTCTTT.

The table lists this clone with a count of one. This sequence joins TRBV9 and TRBJ2-1; TRBD1 aligns across 11 bases. The V gene's germline CDR1 is SGDLS and CDR2 YYNGEE. The CDR3 covers 15 residues. Trimming removed 4 bases from V and 6 bases from J; junction bases left unmatched: 6. The CDR3 here is CASSSRTGGFNEQFF. CDR3 DNA sequence: TGTGCCAGCAGCTCCCGGACAGGGGGCTTCAATGAGCAGTTCTTC.

The genes are TRBV19 and TRBJ2-2; TRBD2 agrees at 9 bases. Germline V gene lookup returns CDR1 LNHDA and CDR2 SQIVND (reference sequence). CDR3 length: 16 amino acids. Germline trimming cut 2 bases from V and 0 bases from J; bases unmatched to any gene: 1. The CDR3 nucleotides are TGTGCCAGTAGTATACTAGCGGGGACGAACACCGGGGAGCTGTTTTTT. Residues: CASSILAGTNTGELFF.

This rearrangement joins TRBV11-2 to TRBJ2-2; TRBD1 agrees at 7 bases. The germline gives CDR1 SGHAT, CDR2 FQNNGV. The CDR3 is 18 residues long. With V trimmed by 2 bases and J by 7 bases, 16 bases remained unmatched. The CDR3 sequence: CASSLLRDSRLADGELFF. The CDR3 DNA reads TGTGCCAGCAGCTTACTCCGGGACAGCCGACTGGCGGACGGGGAGCTGTTTTTT.